Described below is a single T cell receptor beta chain sequence and its context. This clonotype was seen repeatedly, ten times or more. Its antigen target is currently unknown. Base qualities are not at hand, and no much larger clone is one base apart. CDR1 is given as SGHTA and CDR2 as FQGNSA, both from the germline V gene. The CDR3 numbers 15 residues from cysteine through phenylalanine. This entry keeps only the CDR3 DNA: 45 bases, framed from base 1. The germline ends are 15 bases apart after V is trimmed by 5 bases and J by 7 bases. This sample is drawn from a study of CD8 T cells in ankylosing spondylitis (dated 2017 in TCRdb). A note on the overall study: The study profiled T cell receptor beta repertoires in healthy donors and ankylosing spondylitis patients to find disease-linked TCR variants. The whole study cohort included over 85 healthy donors and 20 to 30 ankylosing spondylitis patients. Peripheral blood samples were taken, and synovial fluid was additionally collected from ankylosing spondylitis patients.

Sequenced using an Illumina HiSeq 2500. Quantitative 5'-RACE with molecular barcodes was used to prepare TCR beta libraries. The paper's processing steps were these. To identify disease-linked TCR variants, a new computational method was used, one built on a probabilistic model of VDJ rearrangement. TCRdb passed the public sequencing reads through fastp at Q25 and MiXCR, retaining productive beta sequences. Merged by CDR3 protein, the rows form single entries marked with the most common genes and DNA. It is TCRdb's table, rather than the study itself, that gives the V and J calls and clone size. Counted in this sample were under 200,000 distinct CDR3 sequences; 10% to 15% of them appeared once. 9.5% to 11% of the sample is in the top ten clones. What the research found in general, with its limitations: A CD8+ phenotype was shown by the disease-linked clones, which were found at relatively low frequencies in peripheral blood. Significant enrichment of the disease-linked clones was reported in matched synovial fluid samples from ankylosing spondylitis patients. Some of the motif variants had been reported before in the synovial fluid and blood of reactive arthritis patients, a finding that suggests common disease-initiation mechanisms. Blood from ankylosing spondylitis patients appeared to be characterized by a TCR beta motif composed of under ten highly homologous amino acid variants.

The specimen was blood, either unsorted or a sorted T cell fraction (not recorded which). This receptor chain uses TRBV7-2 and TRBJ1-6; no D segment can be confidently identified. This clonotype originated in a female donor with ankylosing spondylitis or in good health (not recorded which). DNA sequence: TGTGCCAGCAGCGCTCCCTTAGCCAAGAATTCACCCCTCCACTTT. It translates as CASSAPLAKNSPLHF.